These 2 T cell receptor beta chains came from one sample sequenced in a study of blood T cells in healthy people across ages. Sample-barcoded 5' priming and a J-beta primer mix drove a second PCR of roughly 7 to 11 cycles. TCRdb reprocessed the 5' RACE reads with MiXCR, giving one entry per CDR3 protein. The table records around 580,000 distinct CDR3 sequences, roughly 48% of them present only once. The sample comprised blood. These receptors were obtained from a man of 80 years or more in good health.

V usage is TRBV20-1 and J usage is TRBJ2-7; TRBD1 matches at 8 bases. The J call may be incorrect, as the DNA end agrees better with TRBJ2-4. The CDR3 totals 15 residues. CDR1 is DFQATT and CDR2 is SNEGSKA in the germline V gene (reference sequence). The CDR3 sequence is CSAASGGIGKNIQYF. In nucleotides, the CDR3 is TGCAGTGCTGCCTCAGGGGGCATAGGCAAAAACATTCAGTACTTC.

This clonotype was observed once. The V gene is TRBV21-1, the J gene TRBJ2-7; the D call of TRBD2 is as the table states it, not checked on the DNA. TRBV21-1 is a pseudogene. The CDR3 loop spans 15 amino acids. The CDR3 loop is CASRGGTNIPYEQYF. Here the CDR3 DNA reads TGTGCCAGCAGGGGAGGGACTAACATCCCCTACGAGCAGTACTTC.